This TCR beta chain was profiled in a study of graft-versus-host responses after intestinal transplantation. Background on the study: Every recipient underwent anti-thymocyte globulin induction, then tacrolimus and steroids for 2 to 3 years.

Germline V gene sequence: CDR1 MNHNY, CDR2 SVGAGI (reference sequence). V lost 7 bases and J lost 1, with 13 bases in between. There are 14 residues in the CDR3. Measured with immunoSEQ multiplex PCR; TCRdb has only the in-frame clones, and not every one. The sample carries more than 95,000 clones, less than 95% recorded once. As concerns this clone: Antigen: not known.

Study-wide results and limits: Maximum circulating GvH clone levels tracked with early post-transplant HvG decreases. Across patients carrying graft-donor T cell macrochimerism, allografts held high graft-versus-host to host-versus-graft clonal ratios.

This clonotype was sampled from a human donor who received an intestinal transplant. The sample consisted of unstimulated CD4+ T cells sorted from spleen or lymph node cells, taken before intestinal transplant. The V call is TRBV6-6, the J call TRBJ1-1, with D hard to call. The CDR3 region is CASIPSAPNTEAFF. Here the CDR3 DNA reads TGTGCCAGCATCCCAAGCGCCCCGAACACTGAAGCTTTCTTT.